The 14 T cell receptor beta chains below come from one sample, sequenced in a study of blood T cell repertoires in COVID-19 (dated by TCRdb to 2019 to 2021). Receptor libraries were prepared by the immunoSEQ multiplex PCR assay. TCRdb obtained this table from immuneACCESS and retained in-frame rearrangements with V and J assigned. These tables miss some clones; where compared with another copy, unresolved V genes account for less than half of the shortfall, and the remainder is unexplained. Recorded for this sample are 150,000 to 200,000 clones; more than 75% of them occurred a single time. The ten largest clones capture around 14% of the sample. Sequencing was carried out using PBMCs or T cells enriched from blood (not recorded which). These receptors all stem from a man aged 60 to 75 who had been exposed to COVID-19.

The chain has TRBV29-1 and TRBJ2-3, with D perhaps matching TRBD1 (5 bases). Per germline, CDR1 SQVTM and CDR2 ANQGSEA. Trimming pared 2 bases from V and 5 bases from J, leaving 5 bases between. The CDR3 consists of 11 residues. The CDR3 spells CSVEQGDTQYF. The CDR3 DNA sequence: TGCAGCGTTGAACAGGGAGATACGCAGTATTTT.

The CDR3 is CASRDTGIANEKLFF. CDR3 sequence (DNA): TGCGCCAGCAGAGATACAGGGATAGCTAATGAAAAACTGTTTTTT. The chain recombines TRBV10-2 with TRBJ1-4; tentative D call: TRBD1 (6 bases). CDR1 is WSHSY and CDR2 is SAAADI in the germline V gene. Trimming pared 6 bases from V and 3 bases from J, leaving 14 bases between. The CDR3 runs 15 residues.

This chain links TRBV15 with TRBJ2-4; TRBD2 might be the D (6 bases). The CDR3 length is 15 residues. The germline V and J ends were trimmed by 9 bases and 0 bases, with 15 bases remaining between them. Germline loops: CDR1 LNHNV, CDR2 YYDKDF (reference sequence). The CDR3 region has the DNA TGTGCCACGCGGGGACTCCCACTAGCCAAAAACATTCAGTACTTC. Its protein product is CATRGLPLAKNIQYF. Variable domain in full (rest from reference TRBV15 and TRBJ2-4): DAMVIQNPRYQVTQFGKPVTLSCSQTLNHNVMYWYQQKSSQAPKLLFHYYDKDFNNEADTPDNFQSRRPNTSFCFLDIRSPGLGDTAMYLCATRGLPLAKNIQYFGAGTRLSVL.

The chain recombines TRBV23-1 with TRBJ2-7; D perhaps matches TRBD1 (5 bases). TRBV23-1 is flagged as an ORF with uncertain function. The CDR3 sequence is 14 residues long. Trimming cost V 5 bases and J 3 bases, with 14 bases left between them. CDR3 amino acids: CASSDRAGNYEQYF. The CDR3 DNA reads as TGCGCCAGCAGTGATCGGGCAGGGAACTACGAGCAGTACTTC.

The chain uses TRBV27 and TRBJ1-2; 7 bases fit TRBD1. This CDR3 comprises 16 residues. Germline trimming cut 5 bases from V and 1 base from J; bases unmatched to any gene: 10. CDR1 is MNHEY and CDR2 is SMNVEV in the germline V gene (reference sequence). CDR3 sequence reads: CASSQNRGLLNYGYTF. The CDR3 DNA is TGTGCCAGCAGTCAAAACAGGGGTCTCCTTAACTATGGCTACACCTTC.

The chain combines TRBV5-4 with TRBJ1-2; 7 bases fit TRBD1. Germline loops: CDR1 SGHNT, CDR2 YYREEE (reference sequence). The CDR3 consists of 15 residues. The V gene end was trimmed by 1 base and the J gene end by 0 bases; junction bases not matched to a gene: 3. CDR3 loop: CASSLNQGANYGYTF. The CDR3 DNA is TGTGCCAGCAGCTTGAATCAGGGGGCTAACTATGGCTACACCTTC.

This clone was counted between two and nine times. The chain joins TRBV2 to TRBJ2-1; weak D call: TRBD2 (6 bases). This CDR3 is built from 15 residues. Germline values: CDR1 SNHLY, CDR2 FYNNEI. V lost 2 bases, J lost 8 bases, and 16 bases lay in between. CDR3 protein: CASSESPGRIYEQFF. The CDR3 DNA is TGTGCCAGCAGTGAATCCCCCGGGAGAATCTATGAGCAGTTCTTC.

The chain combines TRBV6-5 with TRBJ1-3; TRBD1 matches at 7 bases. Germline CDR1 reads MNHEY; CDR2 reads SVGAGI. The CDR3 extends over 15 amino acids. V gave up 4 bases and J gave up 4 bases; unmatched junction bases: 7. The CDR3 region is CASSLQGPGGNTIYF. The CDR3 nucleotides read TGTGCCAGCAGTTTACAGGGGCCGGGGGGAAACACCATATATTTT.

V gene TRBV9 combines with J gene TRBJ2-7; TRBD1 matches at 7 bases. Germline CDR1 and CDR2: SGDLS and YYNGEE. The CDR3 has 15 residues. V gave up 1 base and J gave up 2 bases; unmatched junction bases: 6. CDR3 amino acids: CASSVSGTATYEQYF. The CDR3 region has the DNA TGTGCCAGCAGCGTAAGTGGGACAGCTACCTACGAGCAGTACTTC.

The chain has TRBV30 and TRBJ2-7, with 8 positions matching TRBD2. The germline gives CDR1 GTSNPN, CDR2 SVGIG (reference sequence). The CDR3 consists of 16 residues. The V and J ends lost 8 bases and 4 bases, in that order; junction bases with no gene match: 19. This chain's CDR3 is CAARRGERESLYEQYF. Here the CDR3 DNA reads TGTGCCGCCCGCCGGGGGGAGCGGGAGTCTCTATACGAGCAGTACTTC.

This sequence joins TRBV2 and TRBJ2-2; TRBD1 matches at 7 bases. This CDR3 has 15 amino acids. Germline CDR1 is SNHLY and CDR2 is FYNNEI. With V trimmed by 6 bases and J by 5 bases, 9 bases remained unmatched. The CDR3 protein is CASSGRQGGTGELFF. The CDR3 DNA reads as TGTGCCAGCAGCGGCCGACAGGGTGGGACCGGGGAGCTGTTTTTT.

The chain joins TRBV27 to TRBJ2-7; D remains unclear. The CDR3 has 12 residues. V lost 7 bases to trimming and J lost 3 bases, with 10 bases between them. Germline loops: CDR1 MNHEY, CDR2 SMNVEV (reference sequence). CDR3 nucleotides: TGTGCCAGCAACAAACCTGGCTACGAGCAGTACTTC. Translating it yields CASNKPGYEQYF.

This clone was seen only once. The V and J genes are TRBV19 and TRBJ2-1; 9 nucleotides match TRBD1. V shed 10 bases, J shed 8 bases, and the junction held 18 bases outside the gene matches. CDR3 length equals 16 residues. Germline V gene lookup returns CDR1 LNHDA and CDR2 SQIVND (reference sequence). As DNA, the CDR3 is TGTGCCACCAAAAGGGCAACAGGGGGCCTCTGGCATGAGCAGTTCTTC. Protein product: CATKRATGGLWHEQFF.

The chain combines TRBV14 with TRBJ1-3; D is unclear. Per germline, CDR1 SGHDN and CDR2 FVKESK. The CDR3 has 15 residues. The ends were cut back, 1 base at V and 1 base at J, with 8 bases in the middle. CDR3 bases: TGTGCCAGCAGCCAAGCGGGAGGGTCTGGAAACACCATATATTTT. Residues: CASSQAGGSGNTIYF.